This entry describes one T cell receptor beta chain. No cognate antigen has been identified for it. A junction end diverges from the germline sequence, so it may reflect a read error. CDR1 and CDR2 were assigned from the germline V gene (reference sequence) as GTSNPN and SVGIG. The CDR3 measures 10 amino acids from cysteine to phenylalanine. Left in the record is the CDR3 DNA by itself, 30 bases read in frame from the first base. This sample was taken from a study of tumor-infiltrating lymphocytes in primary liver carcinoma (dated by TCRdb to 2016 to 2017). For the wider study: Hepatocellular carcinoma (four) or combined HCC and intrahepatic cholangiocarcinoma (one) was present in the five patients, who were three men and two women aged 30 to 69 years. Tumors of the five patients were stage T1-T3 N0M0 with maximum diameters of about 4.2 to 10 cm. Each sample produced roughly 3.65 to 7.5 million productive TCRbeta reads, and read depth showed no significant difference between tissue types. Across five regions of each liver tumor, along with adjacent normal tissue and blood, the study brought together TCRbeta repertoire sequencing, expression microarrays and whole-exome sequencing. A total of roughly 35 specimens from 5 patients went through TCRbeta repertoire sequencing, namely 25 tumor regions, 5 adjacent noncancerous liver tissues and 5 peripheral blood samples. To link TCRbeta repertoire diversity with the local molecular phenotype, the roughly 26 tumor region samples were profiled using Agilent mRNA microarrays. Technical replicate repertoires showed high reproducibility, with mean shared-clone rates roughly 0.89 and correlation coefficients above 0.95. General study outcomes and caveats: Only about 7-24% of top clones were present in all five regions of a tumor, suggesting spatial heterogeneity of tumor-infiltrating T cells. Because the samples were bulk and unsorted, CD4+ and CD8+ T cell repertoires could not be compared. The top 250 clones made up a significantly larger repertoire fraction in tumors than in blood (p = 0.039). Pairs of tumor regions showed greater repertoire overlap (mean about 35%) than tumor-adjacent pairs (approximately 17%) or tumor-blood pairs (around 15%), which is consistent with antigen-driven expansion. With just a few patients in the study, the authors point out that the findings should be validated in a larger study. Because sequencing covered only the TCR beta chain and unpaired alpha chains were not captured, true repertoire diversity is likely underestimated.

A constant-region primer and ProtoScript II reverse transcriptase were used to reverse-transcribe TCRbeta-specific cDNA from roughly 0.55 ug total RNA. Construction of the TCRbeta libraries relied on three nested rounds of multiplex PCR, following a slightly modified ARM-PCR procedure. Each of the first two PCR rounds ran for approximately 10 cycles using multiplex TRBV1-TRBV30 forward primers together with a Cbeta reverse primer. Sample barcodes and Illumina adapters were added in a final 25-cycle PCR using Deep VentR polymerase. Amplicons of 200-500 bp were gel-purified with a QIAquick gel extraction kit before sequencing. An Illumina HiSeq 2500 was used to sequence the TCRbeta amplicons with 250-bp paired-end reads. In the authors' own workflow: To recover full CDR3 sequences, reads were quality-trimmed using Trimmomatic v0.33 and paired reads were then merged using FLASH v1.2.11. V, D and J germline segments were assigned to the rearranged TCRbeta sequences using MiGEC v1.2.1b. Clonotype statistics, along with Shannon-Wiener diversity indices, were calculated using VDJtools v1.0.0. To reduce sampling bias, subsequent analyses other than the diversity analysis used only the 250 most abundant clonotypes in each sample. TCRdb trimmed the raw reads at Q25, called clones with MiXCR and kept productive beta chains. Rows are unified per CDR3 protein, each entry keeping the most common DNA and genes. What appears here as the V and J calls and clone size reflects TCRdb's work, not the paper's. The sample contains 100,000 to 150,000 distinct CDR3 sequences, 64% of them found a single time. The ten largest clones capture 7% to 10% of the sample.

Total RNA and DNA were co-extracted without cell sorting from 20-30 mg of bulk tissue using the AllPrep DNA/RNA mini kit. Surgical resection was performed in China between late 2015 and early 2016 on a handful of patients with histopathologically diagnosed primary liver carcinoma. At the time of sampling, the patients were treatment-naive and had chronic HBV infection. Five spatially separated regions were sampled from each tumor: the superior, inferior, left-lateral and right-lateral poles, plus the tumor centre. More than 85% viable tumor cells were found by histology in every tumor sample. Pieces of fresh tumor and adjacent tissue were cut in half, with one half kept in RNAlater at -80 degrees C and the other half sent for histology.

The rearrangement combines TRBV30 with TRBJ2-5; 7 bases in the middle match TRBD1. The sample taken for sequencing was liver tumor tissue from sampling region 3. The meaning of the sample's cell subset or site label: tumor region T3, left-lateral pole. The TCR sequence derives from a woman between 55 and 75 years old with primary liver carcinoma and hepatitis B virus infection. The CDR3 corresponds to CAWGTETQHF. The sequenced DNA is TGTGCCTGGGGGACAGAGACCCAGCACTTC.